The 5 T cell receptor beta chains listed next were all sequenced from one sample in a study of blood T cell repertoires in COVID-19. This table comes from immunoSEQ multiplex PCR, and its TCRdb copy is limited to in-frame clones, with some not included. The sample lists about 58,000 clones, over 65% occurring once. The sequencing input was peripheral blood. These receptors were obtained from a man aged 35 to 55 with active COVID-19.

The V and J genes are TRBV6-5 and TRBJ1-5; the D gene is possibly TRBD1 (5 bases). CDR3 length equals 14 residues. Between the trimmed V and J ends, which lost 2 bases and 4 bases, there was a span of 9 bases. Germline loops: CDR1 MNHEY, CDR2 SVGAGI. The CDR3 bases are TGTGCCAGCAGTTACGACAGCATTAATCAGCCCCAGCATTTT. Translation: CASSYDSINQPQHF.

The chain links TRBV4-1 to TRBJ2-5; 7 bases line up with TRBD2. Germline loops: CDR1 MGHRA, CDR2 YSYEKL. The ends lost 0 bases at V and 4 bases at J; junction bases unmatched: 11. CDR3 length: 17 amino acids. CDR3 sequence (DNA): TGCGCCAGCAGCCAAGATGCCGGGGAGGGAAACCGAGAGACCCAGTACTTC. Amino acids: CASSQDAGEGNRETQYF.

The chain combines TRBV5-1 with TRBJ1-1; TRBD1 is a possible D gene (5 bases). The CDR3 runs 15 residues. Trimming left V 0 bases short and J 3 bases short, with 12 bases between. The germline V gene encodes CDR1 SGHRS and CDR2 YFSETQ. CDR3 region: CASSLGHYRHTEAFF. In DNA form, the CDR3 reads TGCGCCAGCAGCTTGGGTCATTACAGGCACACTGAAGCTTTCTTT.

This sequence joins TRBV27 and TRBJ2-1; 7 bases line up with TRBD1. Germline lookup yields CDR1 MNHEY and CDR2 SMNVEV (reference sequence). The CDR3 covers 15 residues. With V trimmed by 4 bases and J by 0 bases, 3 bases remained unmatched. In DNA, the CDR3 is TGTGCCAGCAGTTCACAGGGGAGCTCCTACAATGAGCAGTTCTTC. Amino acids: CASSSQGSSYNEQFF.

The chain has TRBV20-1 and TRBJ1-1; D is perhaps TRBD1 (6 bases). From germline, CDR1 is DFQATT and CDR2 SNEGSKA (reference sequence). The CDR3 contains 11 residues. The germline V and J ends were trimmed by 7 bases and 1 base, with 7 bases remaining between them. CDR3 residues: CSGRGNTEAFF. CDR3 coding DNA: TGCAGTGGCAGGGGGAACACTGAAGCTTTCTTT.